Described below is a single T cell receptor (beta chain) sequence and its context. This clone showed up just a few times. Its antigen remains undetermined. Base qualities are missing; no much larger clone stands one base away. The trim is 2 bases for V and 3 bases for J, with a gap of 11 bases between the germline ends. Its CDR3 holds 15 amino acids, cysteine through phenylalanine. Only the CDR3 DNA is retained, 45 bases long and in frame from the first base. CDR1 KGHSH and CDR2 LQKENI are derived from the germline V gene. These data originate in a study of blood T cell repertoires in COVID-19 (dated by TCRdb to the early 2020s). A note on the overall study: Collaborator samples came from the United States, Italy and Spain and covered acute and convalescent phases of COVID-19. The material from the prospective study consisted of cDNA or gDNA derived from T cells, B-cell-depleted T cells, or PBMCs. The dataset comprised deeply sampled blood TCRbeta repertoires from subjects exposed to, actively infected with, or recovered from COVID-19. The repertoires were made available in a free public database intended to serve as a resource for research on the immune response to SARS-CoV-2. Samples were obtained from the ongoing ImmuneRACE study (first 160 participants) and from roughly 1,300 subjects provided by 6 global collaborators. The sample metadata nearly always contained a de-identified subject ID, COVID-19 status, age in years and sex. HLA class I and class II types, where available, came from metadata supplied by the sample provider rather than from assay-based typing. Overall study outcomes, separate from this receptor: The amount of clinical and demographic metadata varied by source and participant and was provided uncurated.

Collaborating institutions collected whole blood in K2EDTA tubes following their own protocols. For TCRbeta analysis, collaborators shipped samples as frozen whole blood, isolated PBMCs, or DNA extracted from either of those sample types. TCRbeta CDR3 regions were amplified from genomic DNA using the immunoSEQ Assay, a bias-controlled multiplex PCR. Per the authors' processing: Nucleated cell counts per sample were estimated from amplification of reference gene primers within the assay. Sequence reads were collapsed and filtered to measure the absolute abundance of every unique TCRbeta CDR3 rearrangement. For each sample, productive Simpson clonality was calculated as the square root of Simpson's diversity index over productive rearrangements. In its TCRdb copy, this immuneACCESS table keeps in-frame sequences only and misses some clones. Where compared with another copy, unresolved V genes explain less than half of these, and the others have no known cause. V and J calls plus clone size are reproduced from that table; the DNA served to infer D and trimming. The sample table lists roughly 80,000 clones, roughly 87% of them with a count of one. The top ten hold over 9.5% of the sample.

The origin of this receptor is an older man with acute or convalescent COVID-19. Sequencing was performed on peripheral blood. The sequence is built from TRBV18 and TRBJ1-5; perhaps TRBD1 is the D gene, with 6 bases matching. The nucleotides are TGTGCCAGCTCACCAGGTCAGGGGAACAATCAGCCCCAGCATTTT. This yields the protein CASSPGQGNNQPQHF.